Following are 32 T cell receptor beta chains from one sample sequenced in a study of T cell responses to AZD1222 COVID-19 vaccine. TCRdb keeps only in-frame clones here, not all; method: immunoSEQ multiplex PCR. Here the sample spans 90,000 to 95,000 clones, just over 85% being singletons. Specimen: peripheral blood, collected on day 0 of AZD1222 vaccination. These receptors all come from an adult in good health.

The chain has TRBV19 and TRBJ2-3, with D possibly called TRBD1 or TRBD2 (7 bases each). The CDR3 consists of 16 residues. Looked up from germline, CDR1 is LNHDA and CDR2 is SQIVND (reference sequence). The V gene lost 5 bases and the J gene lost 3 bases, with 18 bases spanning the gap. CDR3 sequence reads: CASSPTGREATDTQYF. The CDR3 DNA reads TGTGCCAGTAGTCCGACAGGGAGGGAGGCAACAGATACGCAGTATTTT.

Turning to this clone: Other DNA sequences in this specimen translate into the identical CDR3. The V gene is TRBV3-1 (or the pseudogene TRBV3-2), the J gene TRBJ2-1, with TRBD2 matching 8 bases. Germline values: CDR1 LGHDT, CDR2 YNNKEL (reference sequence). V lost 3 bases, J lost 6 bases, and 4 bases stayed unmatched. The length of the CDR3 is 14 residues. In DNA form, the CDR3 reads TGTGCCAGCAGCCATAGCGGGGAGGGCAATGAGCAGTTCTTC. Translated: CASSHSGEGNEQFF.

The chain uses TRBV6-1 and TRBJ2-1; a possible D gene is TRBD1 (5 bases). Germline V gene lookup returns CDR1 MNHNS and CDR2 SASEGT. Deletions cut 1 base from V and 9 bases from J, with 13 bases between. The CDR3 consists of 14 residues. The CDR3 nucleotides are TGTGCCAGCAGTGAAGGGGTTCCCAGGGCTGAGCAGTTCTTC. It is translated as CASSEGVPRAEQFF.

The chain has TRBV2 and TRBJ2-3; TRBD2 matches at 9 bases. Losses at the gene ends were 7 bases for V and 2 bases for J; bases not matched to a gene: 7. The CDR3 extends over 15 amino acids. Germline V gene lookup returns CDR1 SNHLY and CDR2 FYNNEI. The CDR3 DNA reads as TGTGCCAGCATTAAGACTAGCGGCACCACAGATACGCAGTATTTT. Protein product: CASIKTSGTTDTQYF.

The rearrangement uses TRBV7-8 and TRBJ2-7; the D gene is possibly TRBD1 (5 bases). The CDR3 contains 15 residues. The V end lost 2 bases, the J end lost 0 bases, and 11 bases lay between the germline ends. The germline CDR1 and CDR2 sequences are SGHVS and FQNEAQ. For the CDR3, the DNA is TGTGCCAGCAGCTTACAGGGTTCGGGCTCCTACGAGCAGTACTTC. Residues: CASSLQGSGSYEQYF.

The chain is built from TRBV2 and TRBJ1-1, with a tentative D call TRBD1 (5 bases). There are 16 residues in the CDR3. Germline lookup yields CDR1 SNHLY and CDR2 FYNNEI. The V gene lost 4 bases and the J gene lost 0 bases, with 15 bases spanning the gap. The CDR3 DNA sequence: TGTGCCAGCAGTGTTAGGGACCCATCGATGAACACTGAAGCTTTCTTT. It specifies CASSVRDPSMNTEAFF.

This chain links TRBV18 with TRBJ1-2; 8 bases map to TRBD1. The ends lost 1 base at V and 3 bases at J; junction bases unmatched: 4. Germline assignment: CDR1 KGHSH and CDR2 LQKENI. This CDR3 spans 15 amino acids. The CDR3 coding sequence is TGTGCCAGCTCACCACTTCAGGGGGCTGACTATGGCTACACCTTC. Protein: CASSPLQGADYGYTF.

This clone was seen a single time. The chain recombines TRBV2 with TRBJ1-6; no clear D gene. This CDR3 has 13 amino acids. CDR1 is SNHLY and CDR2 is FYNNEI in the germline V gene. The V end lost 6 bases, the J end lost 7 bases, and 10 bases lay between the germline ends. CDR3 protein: CASSPLGNSPLHF. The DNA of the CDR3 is TGTGCCAGCAGCCCTCTGGGCAATTCACCCCTCCACTTT.

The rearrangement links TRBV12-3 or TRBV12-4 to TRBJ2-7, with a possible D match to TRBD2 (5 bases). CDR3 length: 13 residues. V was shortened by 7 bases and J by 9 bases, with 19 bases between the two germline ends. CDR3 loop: CASTPGGSSGQYF. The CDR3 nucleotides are TGTGCCAGCACCCCAGGAGGCTCCTCTGGGCAGTACTTC.

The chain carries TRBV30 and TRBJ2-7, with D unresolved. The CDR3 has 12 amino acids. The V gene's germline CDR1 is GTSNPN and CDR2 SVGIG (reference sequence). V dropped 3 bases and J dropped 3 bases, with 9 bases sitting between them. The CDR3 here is CAWSLNSYEQYF. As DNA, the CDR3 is TGTGCCTGGAGCCTAAACAGCTACGAGCAGTACTTC.

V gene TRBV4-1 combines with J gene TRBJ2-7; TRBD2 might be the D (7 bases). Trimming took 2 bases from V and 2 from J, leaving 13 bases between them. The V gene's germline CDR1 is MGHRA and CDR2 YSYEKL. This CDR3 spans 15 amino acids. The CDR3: CASSQFGGRTYEQYF. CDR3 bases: TGCGCCAGCAGCCAATTCGGGGGGCGAACCTACGAGCAGTACTTC.

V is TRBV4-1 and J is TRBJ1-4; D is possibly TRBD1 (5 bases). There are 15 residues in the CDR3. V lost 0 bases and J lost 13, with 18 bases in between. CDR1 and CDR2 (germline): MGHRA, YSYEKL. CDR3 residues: CASSQDRTAREGLFF. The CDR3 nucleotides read TGCGCCAGCAGCCAAGATAGGACGGCCAGGGAGGGACTGTTTTTT.

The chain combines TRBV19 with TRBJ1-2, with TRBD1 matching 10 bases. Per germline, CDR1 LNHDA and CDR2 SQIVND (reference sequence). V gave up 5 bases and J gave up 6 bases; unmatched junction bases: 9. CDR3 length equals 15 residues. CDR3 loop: CASSPRDRGGNGYTF. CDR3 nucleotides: TGTGCCAGTAGTCCCCGGGACAGGGGCGGGAATGGCTACACCTTC.

CDR3: CASSYTGSSYNSPLHF. CDR3 bases: TGTGCCAGCAGCTACACAGGGAGCTCCTATAATTCACCCCTCCACTTT. This chain links TRBV7-9 with TRBJ1-6; weak D call: TRBD1 (6 bases). The CDR3 is made up of 16 amino acids. From germline, CDR1 is SEHNR and CDR2 FQNEAQ (reference sequence). Trimming pared 4 bases from V and 0 bases from J, leaving 10 bases between.

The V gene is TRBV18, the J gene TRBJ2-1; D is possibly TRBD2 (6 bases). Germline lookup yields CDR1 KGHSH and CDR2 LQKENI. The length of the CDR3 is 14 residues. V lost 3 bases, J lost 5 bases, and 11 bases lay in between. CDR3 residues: CASSPLAIHNEQFF. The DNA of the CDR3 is TGTGCCAGCTCACCTCTAGCGATCCACAATGAGCAGTTCTTC.

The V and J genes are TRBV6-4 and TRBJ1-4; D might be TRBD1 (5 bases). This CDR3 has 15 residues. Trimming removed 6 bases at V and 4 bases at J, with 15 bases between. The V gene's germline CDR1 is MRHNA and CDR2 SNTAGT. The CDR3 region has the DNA TGTGCCAGCAGCGCCGATGCGGACAATAATGAAAAACTGTTTTTT. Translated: CASSADADNNEKLFF.

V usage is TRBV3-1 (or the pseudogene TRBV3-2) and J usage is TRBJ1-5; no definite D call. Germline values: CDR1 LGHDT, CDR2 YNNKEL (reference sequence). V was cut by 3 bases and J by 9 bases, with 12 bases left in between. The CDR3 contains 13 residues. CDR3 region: CASSQASSTPQHF. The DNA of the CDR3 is TGTGCCAGCAGCCAGGCTTCAAGCACGCCCCAGCATTTT.

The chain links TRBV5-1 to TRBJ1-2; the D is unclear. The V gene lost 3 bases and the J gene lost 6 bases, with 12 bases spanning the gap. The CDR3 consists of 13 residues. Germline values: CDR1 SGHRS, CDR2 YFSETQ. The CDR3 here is CASSSATTHGYTF. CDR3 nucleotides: TGCGCCAGCAGCTCTGCAACCACTCATGGCTACACCTTC.

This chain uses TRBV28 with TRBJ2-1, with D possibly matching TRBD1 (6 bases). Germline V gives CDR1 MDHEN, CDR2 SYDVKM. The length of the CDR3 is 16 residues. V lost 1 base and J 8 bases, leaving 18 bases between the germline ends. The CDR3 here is CASSLLAAGVTHEQFF. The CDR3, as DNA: TGTGCCAGCAGTTTATTGGCGGCAGGGGTTACGCATGAGCAGTTCTTC.

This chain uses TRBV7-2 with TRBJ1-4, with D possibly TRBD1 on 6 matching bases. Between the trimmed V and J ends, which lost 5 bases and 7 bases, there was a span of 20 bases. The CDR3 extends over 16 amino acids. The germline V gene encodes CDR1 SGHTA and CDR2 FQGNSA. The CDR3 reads CASSPERTGRGEKLFF. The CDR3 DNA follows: TGTGCCAGCAGCCCAGAACGTACAGGGAGAGGTGAAAAACTGTTTTTT.

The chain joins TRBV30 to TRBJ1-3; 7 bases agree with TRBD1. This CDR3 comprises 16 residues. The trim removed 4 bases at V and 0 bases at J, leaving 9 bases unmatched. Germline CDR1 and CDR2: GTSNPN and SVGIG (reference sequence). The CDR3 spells CAWTGVGGFSGNTIYF. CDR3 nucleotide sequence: TGTGCCTGGACCGGTGTAGGGGGCTTCTCTGGAAACACCATATATTTT.

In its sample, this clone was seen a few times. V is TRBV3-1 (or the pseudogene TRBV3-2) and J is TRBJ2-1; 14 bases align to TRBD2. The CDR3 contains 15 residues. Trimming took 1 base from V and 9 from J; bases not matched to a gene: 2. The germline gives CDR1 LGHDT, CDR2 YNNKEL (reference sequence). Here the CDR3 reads CASSQGLAGGSEQFF. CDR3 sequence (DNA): TGTGCCAGCAGCCAAGGACTAGCGGGGGGGTCTGAGCAGTTCTTC.

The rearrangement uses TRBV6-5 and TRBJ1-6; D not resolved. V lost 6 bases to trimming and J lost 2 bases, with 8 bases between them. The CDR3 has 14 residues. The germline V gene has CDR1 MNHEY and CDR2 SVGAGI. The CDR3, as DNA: TGTGCCAGCAGCCGGGCGGCCTATAATTCACCCCTCCACTTT. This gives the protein CASSRAAYNSPLHF.

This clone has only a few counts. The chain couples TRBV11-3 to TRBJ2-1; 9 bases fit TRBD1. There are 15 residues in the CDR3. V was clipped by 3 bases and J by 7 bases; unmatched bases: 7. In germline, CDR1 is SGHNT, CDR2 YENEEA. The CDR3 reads CASSLGTGYGNEQFF. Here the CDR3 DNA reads TGTGCCAGCAGCTTGGGGACAGGGTATGGAAATGAGCAGTTCTTC.

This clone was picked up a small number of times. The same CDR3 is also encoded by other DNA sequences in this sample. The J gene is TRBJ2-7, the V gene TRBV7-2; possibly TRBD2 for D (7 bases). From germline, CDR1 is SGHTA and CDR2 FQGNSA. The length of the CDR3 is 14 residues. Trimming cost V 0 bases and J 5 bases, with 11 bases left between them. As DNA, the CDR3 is TGTGCCAGCAGCTTAGCGGGGGGGCCCGACGAGCAGTACTTC. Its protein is CASSLAGGPDEQYF.

The CDR3 region has the DNA TGTGCCAGCAGCGGACAGCTACTGAACACTGAAGCTTTCTTT. Amino acids: CASSGQLLNTEAFF. The chain uses TRBV6-5 and TRBJ1-1; weak D call: TRBD1 (6 bases). This CDR3 has 14 amino acids. Looked up from germline, CDR1 is MNHEY and CDR2 is SVGAGI. Trimming removed 6 bases from V and 0 bases from J, with 11 bases in between.

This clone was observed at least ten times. The CDR3 reads CASSPPAPGGSYEQYF. The CDR3 region has the DNA TGTGCCAGCTCACCACCGGCGCCAGGGGGGTCCTACGAGCAGTACTTC. This chain joins TRBV18 and TRBJ2-7, with TRBD1 as a possible D gene (7 bases). In germline, CDR1 is KGHSH, CDR2 LQKENI. Trimming took 0 bases from V and 1 from J, leaving 13 bases between them. This CDR3 is built from 16 residues. Variable domain in full (rest from reference TRBV18 and TRBJ2-7): NAGVMQNPRHLVRRRGQEARLRCSPMKGHSHVYWYRQLPEEGLKFMVYLQKENIIDESGMPKERFSAEFPKEGPSILRIQQVVRGDSAAYFCASSPPAPGGSYEQYFGPGTRLTVT.

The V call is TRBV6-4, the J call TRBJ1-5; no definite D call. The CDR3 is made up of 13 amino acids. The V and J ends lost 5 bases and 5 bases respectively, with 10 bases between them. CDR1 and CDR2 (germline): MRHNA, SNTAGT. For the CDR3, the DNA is TGTGCCAGCAGTCTCGCCCCGTATCAGCCCCAGCATTTT. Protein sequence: CASSLAPYQPQHF.

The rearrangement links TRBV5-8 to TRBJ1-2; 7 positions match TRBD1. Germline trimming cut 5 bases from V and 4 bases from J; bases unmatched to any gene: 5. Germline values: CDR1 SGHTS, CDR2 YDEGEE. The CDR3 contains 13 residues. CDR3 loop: CASRQTGSYGYTF. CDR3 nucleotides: TGTGCCAGCAGACAGACAGGGTCCTATGGCTACACCTTC.

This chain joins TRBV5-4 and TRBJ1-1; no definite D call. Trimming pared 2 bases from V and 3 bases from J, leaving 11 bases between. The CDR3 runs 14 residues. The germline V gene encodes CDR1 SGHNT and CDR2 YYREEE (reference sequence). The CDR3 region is CASSFFRRDTEAFF. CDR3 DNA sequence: TGTGCCAGCAGCTTCTTCCGTAGGGACACTGAAGCTTTCTTT.

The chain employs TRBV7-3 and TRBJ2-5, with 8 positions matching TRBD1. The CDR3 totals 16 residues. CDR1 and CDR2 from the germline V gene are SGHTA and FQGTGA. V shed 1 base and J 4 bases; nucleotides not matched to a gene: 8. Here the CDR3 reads CASSLIKAGGLETQYF. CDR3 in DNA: TGTGCCAGCAGCTTAATAAAGGCAGGGGGCTTAGAGACCCAGTACTTC.

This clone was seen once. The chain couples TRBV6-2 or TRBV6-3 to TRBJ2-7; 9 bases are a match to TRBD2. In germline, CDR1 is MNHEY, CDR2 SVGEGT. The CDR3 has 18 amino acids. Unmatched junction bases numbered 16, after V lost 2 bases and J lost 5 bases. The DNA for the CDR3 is TGTGCCAGCAGTTACCCCCTTCGAAGCGGGGGGCCGTCCGACGAGCAGTACTTC. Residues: CASSYPLRSGGPSDEQYF.